Included here is one T cell receptor (beta chain) sequence, with context. This sample is part of a study of T cell responses to AZD1222 COVID-19 vaccine. The V gene's germline CDR1 is GTSNPN and CDR2 SVGIG (reference sequence). Trimming stripped 0 bases from V and 4 bases from J, with 13 bases between. The CDR3 is made up of 15 amino acids. TCRdb's table, derived via immunoSEQ multiplex PCR, lists solely in-frame clones and lacks some. This table has 150,000 to 200,000 clones, roughly 94% appearing once. The sequence derives from an adult in good health. The chain carries TRBV30 and TRBJ1-5, with no clear D. The material sequenced was peripheral blood, taken on day 0 of AZD1222 vaccination. Written as DNA, the CDR3 is TGTGCCTGGAGTGTACAAGGGCGGGGTAATCAGCCCCAGCATTTT. Protein product: CAWSVQGRGNQPQHF.